The clone carrying this TCR beta chain was detected a few times. The data belong to a study of T-cell reconstitution after alpha-beta-depleted transplantation in children. Unique molecular identifiers were incorporated into the prepared TCRbeta library. TCRdb used MiXCR to reprocess the PCR reads, holding one entry per CDR3 protein. This sample has around 380,000 distinct CDR3 sequences, with about 11% found just once. Germline V gene lookup returns CDR1 ENHRY and CDR2 SYGVKD. The CDR3 is made up of 11 amino acids. The V gene lost 6 bases and the J gene lost 2 bases, with 4 bases spanning the gap. The sample consisted of PBMCs from the stem cell graft donor, taken from the stem cell graft. This TCR came from a human donor who donated a stem cell graft to a child with acute myeloid leukemia. This chain links TRBV10-3 with TRBJ2-5, with D uncertain. CDR3 coding DNA: TGTGCCATCAGCCTTCAAGAGACCCAGTACTTC. Protein product: CAISLQETQYF.